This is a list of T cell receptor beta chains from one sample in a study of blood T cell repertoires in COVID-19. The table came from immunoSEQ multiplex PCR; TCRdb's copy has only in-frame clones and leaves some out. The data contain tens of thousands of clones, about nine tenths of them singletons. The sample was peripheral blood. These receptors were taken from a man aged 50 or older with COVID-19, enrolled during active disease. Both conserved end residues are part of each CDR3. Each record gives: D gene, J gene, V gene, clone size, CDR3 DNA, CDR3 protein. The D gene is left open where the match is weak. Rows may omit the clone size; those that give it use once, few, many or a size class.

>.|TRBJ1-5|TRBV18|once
TGTGCCAGCTCACGAGAGTACGGCAATCAGCCCCAGCATTTT
CASSREYGNQPQHF
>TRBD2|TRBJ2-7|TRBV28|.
TGTGCCAGCAGTTTCTCCCTAGCGGGAGTGCGGGAGCAGTACTTC
CASSFSLAGVREQYF
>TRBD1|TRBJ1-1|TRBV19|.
TGTGCCAGTACCGACAGGGCGAACACTGAAGCTTTCTTT
CASTDRANTEAFF
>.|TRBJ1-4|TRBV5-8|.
TGTGCCAGCACCCGAGTTGAAAAACTGTTTTTT
CASTRVEKLFF
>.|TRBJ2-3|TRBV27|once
TGTGCCAGCAGTACCCCCAGGGCAAGCACAGATACGCAGTATTTT
CASSTPRASTDTQYF
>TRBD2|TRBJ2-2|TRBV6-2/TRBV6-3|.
TGTGCCAGCAGTTTGACTAGCGGAGCCGGGGAGCTGTTTTTT
CASSLTSGAGELFF
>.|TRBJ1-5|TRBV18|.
TGTGCCAGCTCACCTGGCAGGGTGGGCAATCAGCCCCAGCATTTT
CASSPGRVGNQPQHF
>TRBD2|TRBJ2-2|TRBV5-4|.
TGTGCCAGCAGCCGGAGCGGGAGATACACCGGGGAGCTGTTTTTT
CASSRSGRYTGELFF
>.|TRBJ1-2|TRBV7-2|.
TGTGCCAGCAGCTTAGGACCAGGGAATGGCTACACCTTC
CASSLGPGNGYTF
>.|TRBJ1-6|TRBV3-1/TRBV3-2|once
TGTGCCAGCAGCCCGGCCAGGGGTGATTCACCCCTCCACTTT
CASSPARGDSPLHF
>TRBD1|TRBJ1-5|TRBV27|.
TGTGCCAGCAGATCAACAGGGGCTAGCAATCAGCCCCAGCATTTT
CASRSTGASNQPQHF
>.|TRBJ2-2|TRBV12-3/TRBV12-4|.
TGTGCCAGCCAGGGGAACACCGGGGAGCTGTTTTTT
CASQGNTGELFF
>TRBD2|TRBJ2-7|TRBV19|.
TGTGCCAGTAGTATTCCACTAGCGGGTACCTACGAGCAGTACTTC
CASSIPLAGTYEQYF
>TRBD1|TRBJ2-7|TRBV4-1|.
TGCGCCAGCAGCCAAGATCACCAGGGGGCGTTTGTGGAGCAGTACTTC
CASSQDHQGAFVEQYF
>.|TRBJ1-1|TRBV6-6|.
TGTGCCAGCAGTTACAGGGCAGGGGAGGGGAACACTGAAGCTTTCTTT
CASSYRAGEGNTEAFF
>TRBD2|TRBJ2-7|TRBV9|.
TGTGCCAGCAGCGTAGGCCCAGAACCGGGACTAGCGACCTACGAGCAGTACTTC
CASSVGPEPGLATYEQYF
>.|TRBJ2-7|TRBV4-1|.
TGCGCCAGCAGCCAAGATCCAGGGCCCTACGAGCAGTACTTC
CASSQDPGPYEQYF
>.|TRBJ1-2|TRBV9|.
TGTGCCAGCAGCGTCCTAGGACAGTCCTATGGCTACACCTTC
CASSVLGQSYGYTF
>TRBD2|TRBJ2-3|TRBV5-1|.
TGCGCCAGCAGCTTCCTAGCGGGGAGTGGAGATACGCAGTATTTT
CASSFLAGSGDTQYF
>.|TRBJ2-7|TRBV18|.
TGTGCCAGCTCACCCGGGTACGGGGTCAACGAGCAGTACTTC
CASSPGYGVNEQYF
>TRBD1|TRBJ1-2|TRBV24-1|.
TGTGCCACCAGTGATCCGGGGACAGGAAACGTCTATGGCTACACCTTC
CATSDPGTGNVYGYTF
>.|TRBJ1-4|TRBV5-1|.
TGCGCCAGCAGCTTGGGGACAGCTAATGAAAAACTGTTTTTT
CASSLGTANEKLFF
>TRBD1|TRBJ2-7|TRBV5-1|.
TGCGCCAGCAGCCTGATGACAGGGGGCGCGGACGAGCAGTACTTC
CASSLMTGGADEQYF
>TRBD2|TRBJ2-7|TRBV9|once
TGTGCCAGCAGCGTAGCCCCCCTAGCGGGAGGGCCGTTCAGGAACGAGCAGTACTTC
CASSVAPLAGGPFRNEQYF
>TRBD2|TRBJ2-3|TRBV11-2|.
TGTGCCAGCAGCCTGACTAGCGGGAGATCAGATACGCAGTATTTT
CASSLTSGRSDTQYF
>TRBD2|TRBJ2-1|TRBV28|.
TGTGCCAGCAGTTTCTTGGCGGGAGGTCTTTACAATGAGCAGTTCTTC
CASSFLAGGLYNEQFF
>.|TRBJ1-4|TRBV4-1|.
TGCGCCAGCAGCGACCAGACAGGCCCTAATGAAAAACTGTTTTTT
CASSDQTGPNEKLFF
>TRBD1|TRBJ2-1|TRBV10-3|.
TGTGCCATCAGTCAGGGGGTAGACAATGAGCAGTTCTTC
CAISQGVDNEQFF
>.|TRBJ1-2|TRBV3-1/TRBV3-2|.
TGTGCCAGCAGCCAAGCTGGGCCCTATGGCTACACCTTC
CASSQAGPYGYTF
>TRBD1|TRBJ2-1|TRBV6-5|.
TGTGCCGCAGGGAGGGGACAGGGGAACAATGAGCAGTTCTTC
CAAGRGQGNNEQFF
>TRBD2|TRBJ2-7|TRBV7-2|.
TGTGCCAGCAGCCCGACCCCGCCTAGCGGTTACATTCTACGAGAGCAGTACTTC
CASSPTPPSGYILREQYF
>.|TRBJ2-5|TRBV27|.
TGTGCCAGCAGTTTGACCGAAGCCGGGGAGACCCAGTACTTC
CASSLTEAGETQYF
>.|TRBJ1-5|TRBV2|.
TGTGCCAGCAGTGAAGTATCAGGGGTCAATCAGCCCCAGCATTTT
CASSEVSGVNQPQHF
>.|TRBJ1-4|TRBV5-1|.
TGCGCCAGCAGCCCGGGTACGGTTAATGAAAAACTGTTTTTT
CASSPGTVNEKLFF
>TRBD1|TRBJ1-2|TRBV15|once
TGTGCCACCAGCAGAGAGGGAACAGGGGCTGGCTACACCTTC
CATSREGTGAGYTF
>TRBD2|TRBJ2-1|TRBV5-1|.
TGCGCCAGCAGCGCCGCTGGGGCGGGAGGGCATGAGCAGTTCTTC
CASSAAGAGGHEQFF
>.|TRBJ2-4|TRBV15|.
TGTGCCACCAGCAGAGATCCAGGGGACATTCAGTACTTC
CATSRDPGDIQYF
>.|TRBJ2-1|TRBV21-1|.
TGTGCCAGCAGCCCCGGGACTAGCGGGAGGAATGAGCAGTTCTTC
CASSPGTSGRNEQFF
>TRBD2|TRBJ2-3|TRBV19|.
TGTGCCAGTAGTATAGTTGGTAGCGGGAGTACAGATACGCAGTATTTT
CASSIVGSGSTDTQYF
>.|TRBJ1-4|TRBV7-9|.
TGTGCCAGCAGCAAGACAGGACTTAATGAAAAACTGTTTTTT
CASSKTGLNEKLFF
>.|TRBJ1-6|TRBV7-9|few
TGTGCCAGCAGCTTAGGTGGACTGCTGTCACCCCTCCACTTT
CASSLGGLLSPLHF
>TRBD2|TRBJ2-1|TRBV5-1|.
TGCGCCAGCAAAGTGTCTAGCGGAGATCTCTACAATGAGCAGTTCTTC
CASKVSSGDLYNEQFF
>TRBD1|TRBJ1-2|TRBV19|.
TGTGCCAGTAGTGGATCGACAGGGTCAAGCTATGGCTACACCTTC
CASSGSTGSSYGYTF
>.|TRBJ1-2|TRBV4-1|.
TGCGCCAGCAGCCATGGGACTTCGACTAACTATGGCTACACCTTC
CASSHGTSTNYGYTF
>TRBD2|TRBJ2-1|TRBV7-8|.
TGTGCCAGCAGCTTAGGTCTTTTGCGGGAGACTTACTACAATGAGCAGTTCTTC
CASSLGLLRETYYNEQFF
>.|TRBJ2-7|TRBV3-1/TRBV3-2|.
TGTGCCAGCAGCCAAGTGGCAGGTGCATCCTACGAGCAGTACTTC
CASSQVAGASYEQYF
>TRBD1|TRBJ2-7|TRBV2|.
TGTGCCAGCAGTGACGGGACAGGGAACTACGAGCAGTACTTC
CASSDGTGNYEQYF
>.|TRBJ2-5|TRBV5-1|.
TGCGCCAGCAGTCGATCGTCCGGGATAGAGACCCAGTACTTC
CASSRSSGIETQYF
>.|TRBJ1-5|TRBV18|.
TGTGCCAGCTCACCACGGGGGAGGGCTGATCAGCCCCAGCATTTT
CASSPRGRADQPQHF